One sample yielded the 32 T cell receptor beta chains listed below, sequenced in a study of CD8+ T cells in alopecia areata. RNA extraction was followed by reverse transcription into cDNA, which acted as the sequencing template. Data came from immunoSEQ multiplex PCR; TCRdb stores just in-frame clones and leaves some out. The sample includes roughly 220,000 clones, around two fifths of them seen just once. The treatment was: oral pan-JAK inhibitor, 5-10 mg twice daily. The sample consisted of CD4+ T cells sorted from blood, taken at approximately week 30, from a patient treated with tofacitinib. The receptors shown here come from a human donor with alopecia areata.

There are a few counts of this clone. The rearrangement joins TRBV9 to TRBJ1-3, with 7 bases that match TRBD1. In germline, CDR1 is SGDLS, CDR2 YYNGEE. After removal of 3 bases from V and 0 bases from J, the junction contained 0 bases not matched to a gene. The CDR3 runs to 14 residues. CDR3 sequence (DNA): TGTGCCAGCAGCGCAGGGGGCTCTGGAAACACCATATATTTT. Its translation: CASSAGGSGNTIYF.

This rearrangement joins TRBV9 to TRBJ1-2; a possible D gene is TRBD1 (5 bases). Germline V gives CDR1 SGDLS, CDR2 YYNGEE. The CDR3 runs to 14 residues. V was cut by 4 bases and J by 0 bases, with 10 bases left in between. The CDR3 protein is CASSPGQSNYGYTF. The CDR3 DNA reads TGTGCCAGCAGCCCAGGGCAGTCTAACTATGGCTACACCTTC.

V and J are TRBV2 and TRBJ1-1, with 7 bases lining up with TRBD1. This CDR3 comprises 13 residues. V was clipped by 8 bases and J by 1 base; unmatched bases: 4. Germline V lookup: CDR1 SNHLY, CDR2 FYNNEI. CDR3 coding DNA: TGTGCCAGCGCGGGGACAGCGAACACTGAAGCTTTCTTT. Protein product: CASAGTANTEAFF.

The table lists this clone with a few counts. The chain couples TRBV19 to TRBJ2-1; D unresolved. The CDR3 extends over 15 amino acids. Trimming cost V 5 bases and J 0 bases, with 11 bases left between them. CDR1 is LNHDA, CDR2 SQIVND, per germline (reference sequence). CDR3 protein: CASSRAHTSYNEQFF. The CDR3 nucleotides are TGTGCCAGTAGTCGAGCGCACACCTCCTACAATGAGCAGTTCTTC.

The J gene is TRBJ1-2, the V gene TRBV5-1, with 9 bases fitting TRBD1. Germline V gene lookup returns CDR1 SGHRS and CDR2 YFSETQ. The V and J ends lost 4 bases and 8 bases, in that order; junction bases with no gene match: 21. The CDR3 extends over 18 amino acids. In DNA form, the CDR3 reads TGCGCCAGCAGCCCCCGATACACAGGGGGCCTAAGTGATTGGGGCTACACCTTC. This codes for CASSPRYTGGLSDWGYTF.

V usage is TRBV6-5 and J usage is TRBJ1-2; D is undetermined. CDR1 and CDR2 from the germline V gene are MNHEY and SVGAGI. Deletions cut 4 bases from V and 4 bases from J, with 19 bases between. The CDR3 has 16 amino acids. The CDR3 nucleotides are TGTGCCAGCAGTTCGGGAGGGTGGGTAGGCAGCTATGGCTACACCTTC. Amino acid sequence: CASSSGGWVGSYGYTF.

This clone was picked up a small number of times. The V and J genes are TRBV23-1 and TRBJ2-7; perhaps TRBD2 as D (5 bases). TRBV23-1 is sorted into the ORF group, with uncertain function. The ends were cut back, 2 bases at V and 4 bases at J, with 24 bases in the middle. The CDR3 covers 18 residues. CDR3 region: CASSQIRGGRLSPYEQYF. Written as DNA, the CDR3 is TGCGCCAGCAGTCAAATTCGTGGAGGACGGCTCTCCCCTTACGAGCAGTACTTC.

Only a few counts were recorded for this clone. The chain is built from TRBV19 and TRBJ2-2; D is uncertain. There are 15 residues in the CDR3. CDR1 and CDR2 (germline): LNHDA, SQIVND (reference sequence). Trimming stripped 6 bases from V and 0 bases from J, with 11 bases between. CDR3 DNA: TGTGCCAGTAGACGTTCAAGTACGAACACCGGGGAGCTGTTTTTT. It yields the protein CASRRSSTNTGELFF.

This clone showed up just a few times. The sample carries other DNA sequences with the same CDR3. The chain combines TRBV7-9 with TRBJ1-1; weak D call: TRBD1 (6 bases). Germline loops: CDR1 SEHNR, CDR2 FQNEAQ (reference sequence). V was trimmed by 2 bases and J by 4 bases, leaving 8 bases between them. The CDR3 extends over 13 amino acids. The CDR3 coding sequence is TGTGCCAGCAGCTTAAAGGGGGGCACTGAAGCTTTCTTT. Its protein product is CASSLKGGTEAFF.

This clone was found a few times. The V call is TRBV7-9, the J call TRBJ1-5; D not certain. Germline V gene lookup returns CDR1 SEHNR and CDR2 FQNEAQ (reference sequence). The CDR3 runs to 13 residues. The V gene lost 5 bases and the J gene lost 2 bases, with 7 bases spanning the gap. CDR3 nucleotides: TGTGCCAGCAGCCATAACCGCAATCAGCCCCAGCATTTT. Encoded protein: CASSHNRNQPQHF. The full variable domain, completed using reference TRBV7-9 and TRBJ1-5, is DTGVSQNPRHKITKRGQNVTFRCDPISEHNRLYWYRQTLGQGPEFLTYFQNEAQLEKSRLLSDRFSAERPKGSFSTLEIQRTEQGDSAMYLCASSHNRNQPQHFGDGTRLSIL.

This clone has only one observation. V usage is TRBV27 and J usage is TRBJ1-5; tentatively, D is TRBD1 (5 bases). Trimming removed 5 bases from V and 7 bases from J, with 15 bases in between. Germline lookup yields CDR1 MNHEY and CDR2 SMNVEV (reference sequence). CDR3 size: 14 residues. The CDR3 DNA follows: TGTGCCAGCAGTCCCCCGGCAGGGAAACAGCCCCAGCATTTT. Its translation: CASSPPAGKQPQHF.

This clone was recorded only once. In this CDR3 the conserved last residue, phenylalanine or tryptophan, is missing, so a read error is likely. No DNA is shown, since the ends of the CDR3 on it are uncertain; the CDR3 is the one TCRdb lists. The chain uses TRBV13 and TRBJ1-1. The CDR3 is 14 residues long, ends included. In germline, CDR1 is PRHDT, CDR2 FYEKMQ (reference sequence). CDR3 in amino acids: CASSLNLGQLGSFL.

This clone was picked up a small number of times. The gene calls are TRBV2 and TRBJ2-6; D may be TRBD1 (5 bases). Per the germline V gene, CDR1 is SNHLY and CDR2 is FYNNEI. The length of the CDR3 is 16 residues. The V end lost 0 bases, the J end lost 3 bases, and 9 bases lay between the germline ends. The CDR3 loop reads CASSEALRVGANVLTF. The CDR3 DNA reads TGTGCCAGCAGTGAAGCGCTCAGGGTTGGGGCCAACGTCCTGACTTTC.

The chain couples TRBV5-4 to TRBJ2-7, with a tentative D call TRBD1 (7 bases). The CDR3 extends over 14 amino acids. The V end was cut by 3 bases, the J end by 4 bases, with 14 bases between. Germline CDR1 is SGHNT and CDR2 is YYREEE (reference sequence). DNA of the CDR3: TGTGCCAGCAGCTACGGCAGGGGGGTGTACGAGCAGTACTTC. Protein sequence: CASSYGRGVYEQYF.

This clone has more than one count but fewer than ten. The chain joins TRBV10-3 to TRBJ2-4, with D unresolved. The CDR3 is 16 amino acids. Trimming removed 10 bases at V and 7 bases at J, with 26 bases between. Germline V gene data show CDR1 as ENHRY and CDR2 as SYGVKD. The CDR3 nucleotides read TGTGCCACCTCCGCCCAGGTTGGGAAAACTGCGAACATTCAGTACTTC. This translates into CATSAQVGKTANIQYF.

This clone appeared a few times. The chain joins TRBV14 to TRBJ2-1; TRBD2 matches 8 bases. Trimming removed 0 bases from V and 4 bases from J; junction bases left unmatched: 5. The CDR3 contains 16 residues. The germline V gene has CDR1 SGHDN and CDR2 FVKESK. CDR3 nucleotides: TGTGCCAGCAGCCAAGACGGGAGGGGACTTTACAATGAGCAGTTCTTC. Its protein is CASSQDGRGLYNEQFF.

The chain links TRBV18 to TRBJ2-1, with 10 bases aligning to TRBD2. This CDR3 is built from 17 residues. Trimming at V came to 2 bases and at J to 3 bases, leaving 7 bases not matched to a gene. Germline loops: CDR1 KGHSH, CDR2 LQKENI. CDR3 amino acids: CASSPKLAGAHYNEQFF. The CDR3 nucleotides are TGTGCCAGCTCACCAAAGCTAGCGGGAGCCCACTACAATGAGCAGTTCTTC.

V gene TRBV5-4 combines with J gene TRBJ1-4, with 9 nucleotides matching TRBD1. V lost 3 bases to trimming and J lost 5 bases; unmatched junction nucleotides: 5. From germline, CDR1 is SGHNT and CDR2 YYREEE (reference sequence). CDR3 length: 15 amino acids. The CDR3 DNA sequence: TGTGCCAGCAGCTGGAAGGACAGGGGAAATGAAAAACTGTTTTTT. Translated, it gives CASSWKDRGNEKLFF. Using reference TRBV5-4 and TRBJ1-4 for the parts outside the CDR3, the full variable domain is ETGVTQSPTHLIKTRGQQVTLRCSSQSGHNTVSWYQQALGQGPQFIFQYYREEENGRGNFPPRFSGLQFPNYSSELNVNALELDDSALYLCASSWKDRGNEKLFFGSGTQLSVL.

The chain recombines TRBV5-1 with TRBJ2-1; D perhaps matches TRBD2 (5 bases). Deletions cut 0 bases from V and 5 bases from J, with 18 bases between. This CDR3 spans 17 amino acids. Germline V gene lookup returns CDR1 SGHRS and CDR2 YFSETQ. This chain's CDR3 is CASSLASEREFHNEQFF. The CDR3 nucleotides are TGCGCCAGCAGCTTGGCCTCGGAACGGGAATTCCACAATGAGCAGTTCTTC.

This chain joins TRBV29-1 and TRBJ1-1; D may be TRBD1 (5 bases). V gave up 1 base and J gave up 3 bases, with 9 bases separating them. The CDR3 has 13 residues. Germline CDR1 reads SQVTM; CDR2 reads ANQGSEA. The CDR3 loop reads CSVEAQGYTEAFF. CDR3 nucleotides: TGCAGCGTTGAAGCTCAGGGTTACACTGAAGCTTTCTTT.

This clone was observed a few times. The rearrangement links TRBV19 to TRBJ2-1; possibly TRBD1 for D (6 bases). Germline-derived CDR1 and CDR2 are LNHDA and SQIVND (reference sequence). The V end was cut by 5 bases, the J end by 0 bases, with 11 bases between. This CDR3 has 15 residues. The CDR3 reads CASSRTVASYNEQFF. For the CDR3, the DNA is TGTGCCAGTAGTCGGACAGTGGCCTCCTACAATGAGCAGTTCTTC.

This clone was recorded a few times. V gene TRBV5-6 combines with J gene TRBJ2-5; 7 nucleotides match TRBD1. Germline V CDR1 and CDR2: SGHDT, YYEEEE. Trimming cost V 5 bases and J 2 bases; bases outside gene matches: 9. The CDR3 length is 15 residues. The CDR3 region is CASSYGQVAQETQYF. CDR3 sequence (DNA): TGTGCCAGCAGTTACGGACAGGTGGCGCAAGAGACCCAGTACTTC.

The chain is built from TRBV5-1 and TRBJ2-1, with D possibly being TRBD1 or TRBD2 (5 bases each). The length of the CDR3 is 14 residues. In germline, CDR1 is SGHRS, CDR2 YFSETQ. Trimming removed 2 bases from V and 9 bases from J, with 15 bases in between. Here the CDR3 DNA reads TGCGCCAGCAGCTTTGGCGGGCAGGGAGTTGAGCAGTTCTTC. It is translated as CASSFGGQGVEQFF. The whole variable domain, filled in from reference TRBV5-1 and TRBJ2-1, reads KAGVTQTPRYLIKTRGQQVTLSCSPISGHRSVSWYQQTPGQGLQFLFEYFSETQRNKGNFPGRFSGRQFSNSRSEMNVSTLELGDSALYLCASSFGGQGVEQFFGPGTRLTVL.

This rearrangement joins TRBV7-9 to TRBJ2-6; possible D gene TRBD1, 6 bases. This CDR3 comprises 17 residues. Germline values: CDR1 SEHNR, CDR2 FQNEAQ (reference sequence). The germline V and J ends were trimmed by 5 bases and 2 bases, with 16 bases remaining between them. The CDR3: CASSHPGERAGANVLTF. As DNA, the CDR3 is TGTGCCAGCAGCCATCCAGGGGAAAGGGCTGGGGCCAACGTCCTGACTTTC.

V and J are TRBV25-1 and TRBJ1-5, with no clear D. The germline V gene encodes CDR1 MGHDK and CDR2 SYGVNS. Trimming took 4 bases from V and 2 from J, leaving 3 bases between them. This CDR3 is 12 amino acids long. CDR3 coding DNA: TGTGCCAGCAGTGGTGGCAATCAGCCCCAGCATTTT. Amino acid sequence: CASSGGNQPQHF.

The rearrangement joins TRBV2 to TRBJ1-1, with D unresolved. Germline V gene lookup returns CDR1 SNHLY and CDR2 FYNNEI. V dropped 8 bases and J dropped 0 bases, with 22 bases sitting between them. There are 17 residues in the CDR3. The CDR3 sequence is CASFAKRTPVLNTEAFF. CDR3 coding DNA: TGTGCCAGCTTCGCTAAGCGGACTCCAGTGTTGAACACTGAAGCTTTCTTT.

This clone was seen a handful of times. The CDR3 reads CSVDGGVNEKLFF. The CDR3 DNA follows: TGCAGCGTTGACGGGGGGGTAAATGAAAAACTGTTTTTT. The chain carries TRBV29-1 and TRBJ1-4; a possible D gene is TRBD1 (5 bases). Trimming took 3 bases from V and 5 from J, leaving 10 bases between them. CDR3 size: 13 residues. The germline CDR1 and CDR2 sequences are SQVTM and ANQGSEA. Full variable domain (outside the CDR3, taken from reference TRBV29-1 and TRBJ1-4): SAVISQKPSRDICQRGTSLTIQCQVDSQVTMMFWYRQQPGQSLTLIATANQGSEATYESGFVIDKFPISRPNLTFSTLTVSNMSPEDSSIYLCSVDGGVNEKLFFGSGTQLSVL.

The chain has TRBV29-1 and TRBJ2-5, with D possibly TRBD1 on 6 matching bases. With 3 bases removed from V and 2 bases from J, the gap between germline ends came to 19 bases. From germline, CDR1 is SQVTM and CDR2 ANQGSEA. The CDR3 covers 16 residues. DNA of the CDR3: TGCAGCGTTGATGGGCGGACAGCCGGCCTACAAGAGACCCAGTACTTC. It encodes CSVDGRTAGLQETQYF.

The chain combines TRBV7-2 with TRBJ1-2, with D tentatively TRBD1 (5 bases). Trimming pared 1 base from V and 8 bases from J, leaving 17 bases between. Germline V lookup: CDR1 SGHTA, CDR2 FQGNSA. The CDR3 is made up of 15 amino acids. The CDR3, as DNA: TGTGCCAGCAGCTTAGACACAGGCTCCTTGGGCGGCTACACCTTC. It codes for CASSLDTGSLGGYTF.

This clone was observed a few times. Distinct nucleotide sequences in the sample also encode this CDR3. This chain joins TRBV30 and TRBJ2-3; a weak D match, TRBD1 (5 bases). This CDR3 has 11 amino acids. V lost 2 bases and J lost 5, with 5 bases in between. Looked up from germline, CDR1 is GTSNPN and CDR2 is SVGIG (reference sequence). CDR3 nucleotide sequence: TGTGCCTGGAGTAGGGGAGATACGCAGTATTTT. It yields the protein CAWSRGDTQYF.

This clone appeared once. The CDR3 nucleotides read TGTGCCAGCAGTGACTCGGGTTACGAGCAGTACTTC. This encodes CASSDSGYEQYF. This rearrangement joins TRBV2 to TRBJ2-7; D is uncertain. Germline CDR1 reads SNHLY; CDR2 reads FYNNEI. CDR3 length: 12 residues. V gave up 3 bases and J gave up 4 bases, with 7 bases separating them.

Ten or more counts support this clone. This rearrangement joins TRBV5-1 to TRBJ2-4; D remains ambiguous. The CDR3 runs 15 residues. V was pared by 3 bases and J by 8 bases, with 18 bases between. Germline CDR1 SGHRS, CDR2 YFSETQ. CDR3 sequence: CASSSGGPVGDIQYF. The DNA of the CDR3 is TGCGCCAGCAGCTCAGGCGGCCCGGTTGGTGACATTCAGTACTTC.